This TCR beta chain was identified in a study of cytomegalovirus exposure and HLA in healthy donors. The V gene end was trimmed by 0 bases and the J gene end by 13 bases; junction bases not matched to a gene: 3. The CDR3 is made up of 12 amino acids. Germline V gene data show CDR1 as LGHNA and CDR2 as YNFKEQ. The PCR ran on 60 Vbeta and 13 Jbeta primers. Some clones are missing from TCRdb's copy, which holds only in-frame ones; the method was immunoSEQ multiplex PCR. The sample lists 170,000 or so clones; roughly 78% were seen once. In its sample, this clone was seen a few times. Its antigen is as yet unknown. Study findings and constraints: Highly shared sequence variants in one cluster were likely a sequencing artifact. It emerged from a later analysis that several of the most significant clusters appeared to be linked to common viral pathogens. Being productive about 87% or about 30% of the time was typical of most TCR beta V segments in an earlier analysis.

The clonotype comes from a woman in her forties or fifties in good health and CMV-seropositive. This chain links TRBV4-2 with TRBJ1-2; 9 bases line up with TRBD1. What was sequenced was PBMCs. CDR3 DNA: TGTGCCAGCAGCCAAGAAAGGACAGGGGTCACCTTC. Amino acid sequence: CASSQERTGVTF.